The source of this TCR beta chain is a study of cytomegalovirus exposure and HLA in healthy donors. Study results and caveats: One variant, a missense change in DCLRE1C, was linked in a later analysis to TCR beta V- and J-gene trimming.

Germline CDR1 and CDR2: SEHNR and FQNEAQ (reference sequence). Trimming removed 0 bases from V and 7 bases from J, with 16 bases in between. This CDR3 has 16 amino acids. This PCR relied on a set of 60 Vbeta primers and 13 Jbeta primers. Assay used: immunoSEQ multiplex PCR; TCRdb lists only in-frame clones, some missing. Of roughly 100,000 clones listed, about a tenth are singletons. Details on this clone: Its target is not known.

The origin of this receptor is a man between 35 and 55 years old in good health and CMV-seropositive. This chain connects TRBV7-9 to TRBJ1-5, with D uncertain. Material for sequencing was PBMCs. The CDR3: CASSLAYGPSGQPQHF. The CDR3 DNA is TGTGCCAGCAGCTTAGCGTATGGTCCTTCAGGCCAGCCCCAGCATTTT.